Below are 29 T cell receptor beta chains sequenced from a single sample in a study of cytomegalovirus exposure and HLA in healthy donors. Amplification used 60 Vbeta primers and 13 Jbeta primers. The protocol was immunoSEQ multiplex PCR, while the TCRdb copy is restricted to in-frame clones and leaves out a portion. The table includes approximately 170,000 clones, around 68% detected once. The sequenced sample was PBMCs. The receptors shown here come from a woman in her forties in good health and CMV-seropositive.

V is TRBV15 and J is TRBJ1-5, with D unclear. Germline V gene lookup returns CDR1 LNHNV and CDR2 YYDKDF (reference sequence). V gave up 5 bases and J gave up 2 bases, with 13 bases separating them. This CDR3 region has 15 residues. The CDR3 sequence: CATSQTNLGNQPQHF. The CDR3 coding sequence is TGTGCCACCAGCCAGACTAACCTAGGCAATCAGCCCCAGCATTTT.

The V and J genes are TRBV5-1 and TRBJ2-3; possible D gene TRBD2, 5 bases. The germline V and J ends were trimmed by 1 base and 11 bases, with 17 bases remaining between them. CDR1 is SGHRS and CDR2 is YFSETQ in the germline V gene. The length of the CDR3 is 14 residues. The CDR3 sequence: CASSLITSSPEQYF. The CDR3 nucleotides are TGCGCCAGCAGCTTGATTACTAGTTCACCCGAGCAGTATTTT. Filled out from reference TRBV5-1 and TRBJ2-3, the complete variable domain reads KAGVTQTPRYLIKTRGQQVTLSCSPISGHRSVSWYQQTPGQGLQFLFEYFSETQRNKGNFPGRFSGRQFSNSRSEMNVSTLELGDSALYLCASSLITSSPEQYFGPGTRLTVL.

V and J are TRBV19 and TRBJ1-4, with D maybe TRBD1 (5 bases). This CDR3 region has 14 residues. V was clipped by 7 bases and J by 7 bases, with 16 bases between them. Germline assignment: CDR1 LNHDA and CDR2 SQIVND (reference sequence). The CDR3 sequence: CASKIRDGGEKLFF. The CDR3, as DNA: TGTGCCAGTAAGATCCGGGACGGGGGTGAAAAACTGTTTTTT.

This clone turned up a few times. The chain joins TRBV2 to TRBJ2-3; no clear D gene. V lost 4 bases and J 6 bases, leaving 5 bases between the germline ends. This CDR3 is built from 11 residues. Germline CDR1 is SNHLY and CDR2 is FYNNEI. The CDR3 spells CASSAGDTQYF. The CDR3 nucleotides read TGTGCCAGCAGTGCCGGGGATACGCAGTATTTT.

The chain has TRBV19 and TRBJ2-2, with a tentative D call TRBD2 (5 bases). The V end lost 3 bases, the J end lost 7 bases, and 15 bases lay between the germline ends. This CDR3 region has 15 residues. CDR1 LNHDA and CDR2 SQIVND come from the germline V gene (reference sequence). CDR3 nucleotides: TGTGCCAGTAGTATGACGCTATGGGCGGGCGGGGAGCTGTTTTTT. Protein product: CASSMTLWAGGELFF. Drawing the rest from reference TRBV19 and TRBJ2-2, the complete variable domain is DGGITQSPKYLFRKEGQNVTLSCEQNLNHDAMYWYRQDPGQGLRLIYYSQIVNDFQKGDIAEGYSVSREKKESFPLTVTSAQKNPTAFYLCASSMTLWAGGELFFGEGSRLTVL.

Comments on this clone: Distinct nucleotide sequences in the sample also encode this CDR3. The rearrangement joins TRBV2 to TRBJ2-3, with D hard to call. Germline V gives CDR1 SNHLY, CDR2 FYNNEI. V lost 2 bases and J lost 1, with 7 bases in between. This CDR3 contains 14 residues. CDR3 protein: CASSELAGTDTQYF. The CDR3 region has the DNA TGTGCCAGCAGTGAACTCGCGGGCACAGATACGCAGTATTTT.

Concerning this clone: One junction end disagrees with the germline gene, perhaps due to a read error. The gene calls are TRBV2 and TRBJ1-5, with 8 bases fitting TRBD1. From germline, CDR1 is SNHLY and CDR2 FYNNEI. CDR3 length: 16 residues. CDR3 bases: TGTGCCAGCAGTGAAGGGGGGGCAGGGGGCAGGCAGCCCCAGAATTTT. This gives the protein CASSEGGAGGRQPQNF.

The gene calls are TRBV5-6 and TRBJ1-5; TRBD1 might be the D (5 bases). CDR1 SGHDT and CDR2 YYEEEE come from the germline V gene. This CDR3 spans 15 amino acids. Between the trimmed V and J ends, which lost 1 base and 8 bases, there was a span of 16 bases. The CDR3 here is CASSLQGLTKKPQHF. For the CDR3, the DNA is TGTGCCAGCAGCTTGCAGGGACTAACGAAAAAGCCCCAGCATTTT.

The chain links TRBV7-2 to TRBJ2-3, with 11 positions matching TRBD2. The V segment lost 5 bases and the J segment 0 bases; nucleotides outside the gene matches: 4. The length of the CDR3 is 16 residues. CDR1 and CDR2 (germline): SGHTA, FQGNSA. Here the CDR3 DNA reads TGTGCCAGCAGCCGTCGGACTAGCGGGAGCACAGATACGCAGTATTTT. This sequence encodes CASSRRTSGSTDTQYF.

The V call is TRBV9, the J call TRBJ2-7, with 7 bases aligning to TRBD2. The V gene end was trimmed by 4 bases and the J gene end by 2 bases; junction bases not matched to a gene: 3. The CDR3 length is 13 residues. CDR1 is SGDLS, CDR2 YYNGEE, per germline. The CDR3 loop reads CASSREGTYEQYF. CDR3 nucleotide sequence: TGTGCCAGCAGCAGGGAGGGGACCTACGAGCAGTACTTC.

V usage is TRBV29-1 and J usage is TRBJ2-7; 7 nucleotides line up with TRBD2. The CDR3 totals 14 residues. The germline gives CDR1 SQVTM, CDR2 ANQGSEA. Trimming at V came to 7 bases and at J to 7 bases, leaving 16 bases not matched to a gene. This CDR3 reads CSGQRDGSSREQYF. The CDR3 DNA sequence: TGCAGCGGGCAGCGGGACGGCTCCTCTAGGGAGCAGTACTTC.

J is TRBJ2-1 and V is TRBV5-6; 8 nucleotides align to TRBD1. Trimming took 4 bases from V and 3 from J; bases not matched to a gene: 9. From germline, CDR1 is SGHDT and CDR2 YYEEEE. This CDR3 is 16 amino acids long. CDR3: CASSVDQGASYNEQFF. In nucleotides, the CDR3 is TGTGCCAGCAGCGTAGACCAGGGGGCGAGCTACAATGAGCAGTTCTTC.

The chain employs TRBV19 and TRBJ2-5, with TRBD1 as a possible D gene (6 bases). The V end was cut by 6 bases, the J end by 4 bases, with 6 bases between. This CDR3 has 11 residues. Looked up from germline, CDR1 is LNHDA and CDR2 is SQIVND (reference sequence). In nucleotides, the CDR3 is TGTGCCAGTAGAGGGGGAGAGACCCAGTACTTC. This translates into CASRGGETQYF.

J is TRBJ2-7 and V is TRBV9, with TRBD1 matching over 7 bases. CDR1 SGDLS and CDR2 YYNGEE come from the germline V gene. This CDR3 has 15 residues. With V trimmed by 2 bases and J by 4 bases, 9 bases remained unmatched. CDR3 sequence: CASSVGQEEFYEQYF. In DNA, the CDR3 is TGTGCCAGCAGCGTCGGACAGGAAGAGTTTTACGAGCAGTACTTC. The whole variable domain, filled in from reference TRBV9 and TRBJ2-7, reads DSGVTQTPKHLITATGQRVTLRCSPRSGDLSVYWYQQSLDQGLQFLIQYYNGEERAKGNILERFSAQQFPDLHSELNLSSLELGDSALYFCASSVGQEEFYEQYFGPGTRLTVT.

This chain connects TRBV11-1 to TRBJ1-3, with a tentative D call TRBD1 (5 bases). The CDR3 covers 15 residues. V lost 6 bases to trimming and J lost 0 bases, with 12 bases between them. The germline CDR1 and CDR2 sequences are SGHAT and FQDESV (reference sequence). The chain's CDR3 is CASRNRQNSGNTIYF. The CDR3 DNA is TGTGCCAGCAGAAACAGACAGAACTCTGGAAACACCATATATTTT.

The V and J genes are TRBV14 and TRBJ2-2, with 10 positions matching TRBD1. This CDR3 comprises 15 residues. The ends lost 4 bases at V and 6 bases at J; junction bases unmatched: 5. Looked up from germline, CDR1 is SGHDN and CDR2 is FVKESK. The CDR3 here is CASSRQGALSGELFF. The CDR3 DNA follows: TGTGCCAGCAGCCGACAGGGGGCTCTCTCCGGGGAGCTGTTTTTT.

This clone was seen just once. V is TRBV19 and J is TRBJ1-5; 9 nucleotides align to TRBD1. Germline V gene data show CDR1 as LNHDA and CDR2 as SQIVND (reference sequence). The CDR3 is 16 residues long. The junction had 11 bases not matched to a gene; V was cut back by 7 bases and J by 4 bases. In DNA form, the CDR3 reads TGTGCCAGTACCCCTTCCCTGGGGACAGGGAATCAGCCCCAGCATTTT. As protein: CASTPSLGTGNQPQHF.

The table lists this clone with a few counts. The chain's CDR3 is CAISVGMKWREQFF. The CDR3 DNA is TGTGCCATCAGTGTCGGGATGAAGTGGCGTGAGCAGTTCTTC. The gene calls are TRBV10-3 and TRBJ2-1; tentative D call: TRBD2 (5 bases). The CDR3 is made up of 14 amino acids. Trimming shortened V by 4 bases and J by 9 bases, and 16 bases separated the two germline ends. Germline CDR1 is ENHRY and CDR2 is SYGVKD.

The chain uses TRBV10-3 and TRBJ2-2, with D possibly being TRBD2 (6 bases). V dropped 1 base and J dropped 6 bases, with 9 bases sitting between them. Germline-derived CDR1 and CDR2 are ENHRY and SYGVKD. CDR3 length: 14 amino acids. This chain's CDR3 is CAISEYGRPGELFF. The CDR3 nucleotides are TGTGCCATCAGTGAGTATGGGAGGCCCGGGGAGCTGTTTTTT.

The V call is TRBV7-2, the J call TRBJ1-4, with D possibly being TRBD1 (5 bases). V lost 1 base and J lost 7, with 10 bases in between. This CDR3 has 14 amino acids. Germline CDR1 SGHTA, CDR2 FQGNSA. Here the CDR3 reads CASSLGGWGEKLFF. In DNA form, the CDR3 reads TGTGCCAGCAGCTTAGGGGGCTGGGGTGAAAAACTGTTTTTT.

In this sample, this clone turned up a few times. V is TRBV10-3 and J is TRBJ2-3; TRBD2 aligns across 8 bases. Trimming at V came to 8 bases and at J to 4 bases, leaving 2 bases not matched to a gene. The germline CDR1 and CDR2 sequences are ENHRY and SYGVKD. This CDR3 is 12 amino acids long. CDR3 region: CAIGLASDTQYF. As DNA, the CDR3 is TGTGCCATCGGACTAGCCTCAGATACGCAGTATTTT.

The chain carries TRBV12-5 and TRBJ1-5, with 10 bases fitting TRBD1. This CDR3 contains 13 residues. In germline, CDR1 is LGHNT, CDR2 FRNRAP. The ends lost 7 bases at V and 7 bases at J; junction bases unmatched: 4. The CDR3 DNA reads TGTGCTAGTGCCGCGGACAGGGGGCAGCCCCAGCATTTT. It yields the protein CASAADRGQPQHF.

The chain couples TRBV4-3 to TRBJ2-1; weak D call: TRBD2 (6 bases). Per germline, CDR1 LGHNA and CDR2 YSLEER. Deletions cut 0 bases from V and 8 bases from J, with 17 bases between. The CDR3 is 16 residues long. This CDR3 is CASSQDRAVWGDEQFF. Here the CDR3 DNA reads TGCGCCAGCAGCCAAGATAGGGCAGTTTGGGGGGATGAGCAGTTCTTC.

With regard to this clone: The sample has other DNA sequences that encode this CDR3 too. The chain combines TRBV4-3 with TRBJ1-5; possibly TRBD1 for D (5 bases). Germline V gene sequence: CDR1 LGHNA, CDR2 YSLEER. The CDR3 has 15 amino acids. Trimming cost V 3 bases and J 5 bases, with 14 bases left between them. CDR3 in amino acids: CASSQGLLLDQPQHF. As DNA, the CDR3 is TGCGCCAGCAGCCAGGGACTTCTACTGGATCAGCCCCAGCATTTT.

The chain is built from TRBV2 and TRBJ1-6; 7 positions agree with TRBD1. Germline V lookup: CDR1 SNHLY, CDR2 FYNNEI. J was trimmed by 0 bases and V by 6 bases; bases with no gene match: 2. CDR3 length: 15 amino acids. This chain's CDR3 is CASRGDSSYNSPLHF. CDR3 bases: TGTGCCAGCAGGGGGGACAGCTCCTATAATTCACCCCTCCACTTT.

This clone showed up just a few times. The chain is built from TRBV4-1 and TRBJ2-3; possibly TRBD2 for D (6 bases). The CDR3 totals 17 residues. V lost 1 base and J 2 bases, leaving 16 bases between the germline ends. The V gene's germline CDR1 is MGHRA and CDR2 YSYEKL. The CDR3 loop is CASSQGYLAKVTDTQYF. The CDR3 coding sequence is TGCGCCAGCAGCCAAGGGTACCTAGCGAAAGTCACAGATACGCAGTATTTT.

This clone was seen more than once but under ten times. V gene TRBV29-1 combines with J gene TRBJ1-1, with D possibly being TRBD1 (6 bases). Germline V gene sequence: CDR1 SQVTM, CDR2 ANQGSEA. V gave up 6 bases and J gave up 6 bases, with 20 bases separating them. The CDR3 has 14 residues. CDR3 in amino acids: CSVALLKGDAEAFF. The CDR3 nucleotides are TGCAGCGTAGCCCTACTCAAGGGGGACGCTGAAGCTTTCTTT.

The V call is TRBV5-1, the J call TRBJ2-2; TRBD1 aligns across 7 bases. The CDR3 totals 16 residues. Germline V gene sequence: CDR1 SGHRS, CDR2 YFSETQ. V was clipped by 3 bases and J by 4 bases; unmatched bases: 9. The CDR3 here is CASSSTDRAGTGELFF. CDR3 sequence (DNA): TGCGCCAGCAGCTCGACCGACAGGGCGGGCACCGGGGAGCTGTTTTTT.

The V gene is TRBV5-1, the J gene TRBJ2-3; D is unclear. Germline assignment: CDR1 SGHRS and CDR2 YFSETQ. This CDR3 comprises 11 residues. V was pared by 4 bases and J by 6 bases, with 6 bases between. The CDR3 reads CASSLMDTQYF. Written as DNA, the CDR3 is TGCGCCAGCAGCCTTATGGATACGCAGTATTTT.